The clone carrying this TCR beta chain was counted ten times or more. Its ends do not fully match the called genes, so a read error is possible. Amplification targeted TCR beta CDR3 regions from RNA transcripts. HTBI primers drove first-round RT-PCR of the TCR CDR3. TCRdb redid the calling of the multiplex PCR reads with MiXCR, one entry per CDR3 protein. The profile shows 300,000 to 400,000 distinct CDR3 sequences, roughly 15% of them singletons. This record comes from a study of T cells in Graves' hyperthyroidism and ophthalmopathy. Study details: Staff took peripheral blood when the initial diagnosis was made, before any treatment began.

Per germline, CDR1 MDHEN and CDR2 SYDVKM. The CDR3 consists of 12 residues. This clonotype was sampled from a woman in her twenties or thirties with Graves' ophthalmopathy. The sequenced material came from blood. V usage is TRBV28 and J usage is TRBJ2-2; TRBD2 agrees at 7 bases. In nucleotides, the CDR3 is TGTGCCAGCAGTCCCCGGCGCGGGGGGCTGTTTTTT. Protein product: CASSPRRGGLFF.